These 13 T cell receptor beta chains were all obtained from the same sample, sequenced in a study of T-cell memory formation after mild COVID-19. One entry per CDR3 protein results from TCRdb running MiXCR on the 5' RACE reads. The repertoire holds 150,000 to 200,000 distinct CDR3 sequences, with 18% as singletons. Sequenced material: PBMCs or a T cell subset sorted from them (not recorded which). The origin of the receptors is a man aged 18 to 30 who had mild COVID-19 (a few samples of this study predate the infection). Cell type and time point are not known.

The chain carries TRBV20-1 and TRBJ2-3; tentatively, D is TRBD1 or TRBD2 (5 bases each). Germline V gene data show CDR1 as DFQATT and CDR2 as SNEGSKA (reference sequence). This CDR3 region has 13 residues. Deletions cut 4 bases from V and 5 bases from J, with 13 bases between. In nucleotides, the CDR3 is TGCAGTGCTACACACAGGACTGGAGATACGCAGTATTTT. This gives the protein CSATHRTGDTQYF.

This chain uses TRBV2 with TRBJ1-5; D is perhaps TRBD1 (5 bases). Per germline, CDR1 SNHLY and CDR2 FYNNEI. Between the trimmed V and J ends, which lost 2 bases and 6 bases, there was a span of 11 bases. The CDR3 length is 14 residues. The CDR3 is CASSEQGSGQPQHF. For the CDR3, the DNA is TGTGCCAGCAGTGAACAGGGTAGTGGTCAGCCCCAGCATTTT.

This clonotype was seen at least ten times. This chain's CDR3 is CASSHTSGYNSPLHF. The CDR3 nucleotides are TGTGCCAGCAGCCACACCTCAGGGTATAATTCACCCCTCCACTTT. This chain connects TRBV4-2 to TRBJ1-6; a possible D gene is TRBD1 (5 bases). Trimming removed 3 bases at V and 4 bases at J, with 10 bases between. CDR1 and CDR2 from the germline V gene are LGHNA and YNFKEQ. This CDR3 has 15 residues.

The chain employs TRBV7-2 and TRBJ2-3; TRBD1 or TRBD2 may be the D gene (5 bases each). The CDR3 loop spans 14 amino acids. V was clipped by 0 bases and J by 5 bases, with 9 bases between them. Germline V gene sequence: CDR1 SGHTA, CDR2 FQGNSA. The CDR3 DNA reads TGTGCCAGCAGCTTAGCGGGGGTTGTAGATACGCAGTATTTT. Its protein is CASSLAGVVDTQYF. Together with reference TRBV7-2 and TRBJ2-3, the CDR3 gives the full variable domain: GAGVSQSPSNKVTEKGKDVELRCDPISGHTALYWYRQSLGQGLEFLIYFQGNSAPDKSGLPSDRFSAERTGGSVSTLTIQRTQQEDSAVYLCASSLAGVVDTQYFGPGTRLTVL.

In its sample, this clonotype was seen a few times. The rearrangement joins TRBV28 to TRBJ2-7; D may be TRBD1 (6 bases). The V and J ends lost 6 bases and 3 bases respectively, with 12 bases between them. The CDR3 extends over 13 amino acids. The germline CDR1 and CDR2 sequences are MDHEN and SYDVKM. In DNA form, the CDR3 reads TGTGCCAGCAGCCCCGGACAGAACTACGAGCAGTACGTC. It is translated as CASSPGQNYEQYV.

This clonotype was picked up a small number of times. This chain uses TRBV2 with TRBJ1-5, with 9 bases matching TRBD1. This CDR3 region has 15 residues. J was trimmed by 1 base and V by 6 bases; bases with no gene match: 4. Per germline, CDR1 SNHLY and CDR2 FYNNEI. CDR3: CASSGTGNSNQPQHF. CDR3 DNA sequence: TGTGCCAGCAGCGGGACAGGGAACAGCAATCAGCCCCAGCATTTT.

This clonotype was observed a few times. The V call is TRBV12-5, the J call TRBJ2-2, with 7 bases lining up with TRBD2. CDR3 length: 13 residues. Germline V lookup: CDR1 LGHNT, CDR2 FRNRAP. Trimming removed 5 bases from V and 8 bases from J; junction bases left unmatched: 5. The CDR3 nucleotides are TGTGCTAGTGGTCCCCCGGGGGGAGGGGAGCTGTTTTTT. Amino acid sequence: CASGPPGGGELFF.

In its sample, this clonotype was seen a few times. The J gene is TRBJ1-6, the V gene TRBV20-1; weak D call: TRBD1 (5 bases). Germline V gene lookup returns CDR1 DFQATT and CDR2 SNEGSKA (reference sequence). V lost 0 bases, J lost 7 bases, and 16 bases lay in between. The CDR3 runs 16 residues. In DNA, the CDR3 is TGCAGTGCTAGAGATGCGGGGCGCGCGCGGAATTCACCCCTCCACTTT. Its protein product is CSARDAGRARNSPLHF.

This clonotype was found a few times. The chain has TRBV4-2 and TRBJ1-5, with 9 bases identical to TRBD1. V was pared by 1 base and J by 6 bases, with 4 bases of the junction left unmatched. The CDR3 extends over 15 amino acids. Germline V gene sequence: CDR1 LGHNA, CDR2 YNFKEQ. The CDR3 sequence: CASSQVTGGSQPQHF. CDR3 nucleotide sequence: TGTGCCAGCAGCCAAGTTACAGGGGGCAGTCAGCCCCAGCATTTT.

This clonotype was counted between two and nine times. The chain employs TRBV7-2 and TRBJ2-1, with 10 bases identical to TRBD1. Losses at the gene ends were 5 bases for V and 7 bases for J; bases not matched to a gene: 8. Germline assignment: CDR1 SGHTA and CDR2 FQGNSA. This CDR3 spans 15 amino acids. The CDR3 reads CASSRDRGLENEQFF. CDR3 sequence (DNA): TGTGCCAGCAGCCGAGACAGGGGGCTAGAAAATGAGCAGTTCTTC. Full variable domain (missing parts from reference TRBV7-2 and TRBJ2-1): GAGVSQSPSNKVTEKGKDVELRCDPISGHTALYWYRQSLGQGLEFLIYFQGNSAPDKSGLPSDRFSAERTGGSVSTLTIQRTQQEDSAVYLCASSRDRGLENEQFFGPGTRLTVL.

The CDR3 loop is CSARGEGETQYF. CDR3 nucleotides: TGCAGTGCTAGAGGGGAAGGGGAGACCCAGTACTTC. The J gene is TRBJ2-5, the V gene TRBV20-1; D gene uncertain. V shed 1 base and J shed 5 bases, with 8 bases lying between them. The germline V gene encodes CDR1 DFQATT and CDR2 SNEGSKA (reference sequence). CDR3 length: 12 residues.

In nucleotides, the CDR3 is TGTGCCACCAGGACGGACGGGATGCAGCCCCAGCATTTT. Residues: CATRTDGMQPQHF. J is TRBJ1-5 and V is TRBV15; D not resolved. Trimming cost V 6 bases and J 7 bases, with 13 bases left between them. This CDR3 has 13 residues. CDR1 and CDR2 from the germline V gene are LNHNV and YYDKDF (reference sequence).

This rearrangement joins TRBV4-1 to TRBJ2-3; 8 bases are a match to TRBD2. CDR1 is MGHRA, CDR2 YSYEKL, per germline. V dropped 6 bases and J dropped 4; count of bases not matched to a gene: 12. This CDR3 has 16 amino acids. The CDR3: CASRPLPAGGPDTQYF. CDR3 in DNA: TGCGCCAGCAGACCCCTTCCTGCGGGGGGCCCAGATACGCAGTATTTT.